The T cell receptor beta chain described here comes from a study of T cells in Graves' hyperthyroidism and ophthalmopathy. It was RNA transcripts that yielded the amplified TCR beta CDR3 regions. The study used the HTBI primer set for a first-round RT-PCR of the TCR CDR3. TCRdb fed the multiplex PCR reads into MiXCR, producing one record per CDR3 protein. Among some 800,000 distinct CDR3 sequences listed, 38% were seen once. Sequenced: blood. The origin of this receptor is a young man with Graves' hyperthyroidism.

Here the CDR3 DNA reads TGTGCCAGCACGGCCGCTACAAACTATGGCTACACCTTC. It encodes CASTAATNYGYTF. The genes are TRBV7-9 and TRBJ1-2; D unresolved. The V end lost 7 bases, the J end lost 2 bases, and 11 bases lay between the germline ends. Germline V gives CDR1 SEHNR, CDR2 FQNEAQ (reference sequence). This CDR3 region has 13 residues. The full variable domain, in which reference TRBV7-9 and TRBJ1-2 provide the parts outside the CDR3, is DTGVSQNPRHKITKRGQNVTFRCDPISEHNRLYWYRQTLGQGPEFLTYFQNEAQLEKSRLLSDRFSAERPKGSFSTLEIQRTEQGDSAMYLCASTAATNYGYTFGSGTRLTVV.